The entry below gives a single T cell receptor (beta chain) sequence along with its context. Only a few counts were recorded for this clonotype. This receptor's antigen is unknown. No much larger clone exists at a distance of one base, and base qualities are not known. Every donor was a healthy Caucasian. The twin cohort comprised three pairs of female monozygotic twins, all aged about 18 to 29 years. Positive isolation kits from Invitrogen were used to isolate the CD4+ and CD8+ T cell populations. Receptor amplification or capture employed 5' RACE. The run used an Illumina HiSeq 2000. Template switching introduced a universal primer binding site; the final cDNA contained a unique molecular identifier, enabling accurate counting of TCR cDNA molecules. First-strand cDNA for TCR alpha and beta chains was synthesized from specific primers in the conserved constant-segment region. Each cDNA library was double barcoded, with a SMART-Mk sample barcode plus Illumina barcodes, to control for contamination. TruSeq adapter sequences and Illumina sample barcodes were added in two successive PCR steps. Sequencing of the TCR alpha and beta cDNA libraries was done on the Illumina HiSeq platform using custom primers. Under the source paper's analysis protocol: Unique molecular identifiers were extracted from raw reads with MiGEC, and CDR3 positions were determined with MiXCR. Recombination models were inferred per individual with the repgenHMM and IGoR tools using an EM algorithm. Shared clonotype analysis was performed with the tcR package in R, normalizing sharing by the product of cloneset sizes. To study raw recombination free of thymic and clonal selection effects, out-of-frame nonproductive sequences were analyzed. TCRdb took the public reads, trimmed them with fastp at Q25, ran MiXCR for clone calling and kept in-frame beta chains. Entries are consolidated by CDR3 protein sequence, retaining the most common genes and DNA. Here the V and J calls rest on TCRdb's processing, not on the authors' analysis. In all, the sample holds about 190,000 distinct CDR3 sequences, and more than 15% of those were seen once. Of the sample, 35% to 50% falls within the top ten clones.

These data are taken from a study of identical twins (dated by TCRdb to between 2015 and 2016). At the level of the whole study: To test whether fetal clonotypes persist, the study used deep sequencing on TCR alpha and beta repertoires from monozygotic twins, unrelated adults of various ages, and cord blood. Replicate twin experiments were performed at different times using different library preparation protocols to rule out contamination.

The CDR3, cysteine through phenylalanine, is 12 amino acids long. Only the CDR3 region is kept as DNA, spanning 36 bases read in frame from base 1. Trimming at the junction amounts to 3 bases on V and 6 bases on J, and the germline ends lie 8 bases apart. CDR1 and CDR2, per the germline V gene (reference sequence), are LNHDA and SQIVND. Beyond this particular receptor, the publication reports: The excess sharing between twins in beta out-of-frame sequences was weaker because fewer shared sequences reduced the signal-to-noise ratio. In monozygotic twins, recombination models systematically underestimated out-of-frame TCR alpha sharing, but the models matched the sharing seen between unrelated individuals. Conclusions relied on cross-sectional statistical analysis, since the same donors could not be followed over many years. Zero-insertion analyses could be partly confounded by invariant T cells such as MAIT and iNKT, though diverse VJ usage argued against such confounding for most clonotypes. Fewer insertions were carried by abundant cord blood beta clonotypes, a similar but weaker trend appeared in young adult naive repertoires, and no such trend appeared in memory repertoires. Compared with coincidental sharing between unrelated individuals, out-of-frame TCR alpha sequences shared between twins had an excess of sequences with low generation probability.

This sample was also put to use in a study of T cells expressing NK-cell markers. Per the second study: Eight or nine donors provided sorted CD3+CD56+NKG2C+, CD3+CD56+NKG2C- and CD3+CD56-NKG2C+ T-cell subsets, whose TCR beta-chain repertoires were profiled. Seven of the eight sequenced donors were HCMV-seropositive and one was HCMV-seronegative. To restrict sorting to alphabetaTCR-expressing T cells, an anti-gammadeltaTCR antibody was added in several experiments. In about 6 donors, the dominant CD3+CD56+NKG2C+ clonotypes were found to rank among the top 10 CD8+ clonotypes and to make up about 1.0-7.5% of CD8+ T cells. Those dominant clonotypes were again the most abundant among CD3+CD56-NKG2C+ cells in a handful of donors, at about 28.3-60.1%. It remained unclear whether the expanded NKG2C-expressing T cell clones were specific for HCMV antigens. Randomly selected healthy volunteers, three men and five women, were used as the eight sequenced donors. A commercial ELISA kit detecting HCMV-specific IgG in serum was used to determine HCMV serostatus. MIGEC was used to demultiplex reads and group reads by UMI, and MiTCR was used to assemble and quantify clonotypes. To exclude erroneous sequences, only TCR cDNA sequences supported by at least two reads were retained. Downstream repertoire analysis used the tcR package, and clonotypes were matched across fractions by CDR3 nucleotide sequence plus V segment. VDJmatch was used to annotate antigen specificity against VDJdb, with one amino acid substitution allowed in CDR3.

Sequencing input: CD8+ T cells sorted from blood. The receptor chain draws on TRBV19 and TRBJ1-1; a confident D gene designation cannot be given. The clonotype was recovered from a young woman in good health. The CDR3 is CASSIGESEAFF. The DNA sequence is TGTGCCAGTAGTATCGGGGAATCTGAAGCTTTCTTT.